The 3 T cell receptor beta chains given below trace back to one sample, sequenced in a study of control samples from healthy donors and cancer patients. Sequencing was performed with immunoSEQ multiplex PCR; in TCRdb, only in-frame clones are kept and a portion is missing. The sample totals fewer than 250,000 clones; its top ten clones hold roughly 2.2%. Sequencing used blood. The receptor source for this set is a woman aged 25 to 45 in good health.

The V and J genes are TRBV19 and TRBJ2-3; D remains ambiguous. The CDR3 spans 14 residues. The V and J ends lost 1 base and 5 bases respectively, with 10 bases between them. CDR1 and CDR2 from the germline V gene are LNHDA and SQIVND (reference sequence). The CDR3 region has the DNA TGTGCCAGTAGTATAGGGCAGGTGCGAGATACGCAGTATTTT. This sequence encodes CASSIGQVRDTQYF.

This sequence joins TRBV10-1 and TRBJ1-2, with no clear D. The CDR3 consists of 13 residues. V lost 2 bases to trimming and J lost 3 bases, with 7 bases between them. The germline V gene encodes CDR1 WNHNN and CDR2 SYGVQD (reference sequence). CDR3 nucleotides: TGCGCCAGCAGTGAGCAGAAGCACTATGGCTACACCTTC. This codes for CASSEQKHYGYTF.

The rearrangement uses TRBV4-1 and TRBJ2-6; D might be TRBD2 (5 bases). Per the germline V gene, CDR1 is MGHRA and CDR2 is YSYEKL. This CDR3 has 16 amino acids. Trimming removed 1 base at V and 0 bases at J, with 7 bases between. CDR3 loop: CASSQAEASGANVLTF. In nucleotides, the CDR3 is TGCGCCAGCAGCCAAGCGGAGGCCTCTGGGGCCAACGTCCTGACTTTC.